Following are 19 T cell receptor beta chains from one sample sequenced in a study of CD8+CD57+ T cells in acquired aplastic anemia. Patients included in sequencing had previously demonstrated CD8+CD57+ cell expansion by flow cytometry. Researchers used genomic DNA as the template to profile TCR beta VDJ and CDR3. TCRdb re-called the reads through MiXCR, storing one row per CDR3 protein. The sample records approximately 150,000 distinct CDR3 sequences, about half being singletons. Sequenced sample: sorted CD4+, CD8+, or CD8+CD57+ T cells (not recorded which) from PBMCs. Receptors originate from a human donor with aplastic anemia.

This clonotype was seen more than once but under ten times. Here the CDR3 reads CASSINGRQETQYF. Here the CDR3 DNA reads TGTGCCAGTAGTATTAACGGAAGACAAGAGACCCAGTACTTC. The V and J genes are TRBV19 and TRBJ2-5; D remains unclear. The length of the CDR3 is 14 residues. Per germline, CDR1 LNHDA and CDR2 SQIVND (reference sequence). V was pared by 3 bases and J by 2 bases, with 10 bases between.

The DNA of the CDR3 is TGTGCCACCAGCAGAGATATAGGGGCTGGAAACACCATATATTTT. Amino acids: CATSRDIGAGNTIYF. The rearrangement links TRBV15 to TRBJ1-3; the D gene is possibly TRBD1 (5 bases). CDR3 size: 15 residues. V lost 0 bases and J lost 2, with 8 bases in between. Germline CDR1 reads LNHNV; CDR2 reads YYDKDF (reference sequence).

This clonotype was observed at least ten times. The chain links TRBV6-5 to TRBJ1-4; no reliable D call. The germline gives CDR1 MNHEY, CDR2 SVGAGI. This CDR3 is 16 amino acids long. The ends were cut back, 0 bases at V and 5 bases at J, with 13 bases in the middle. The CDR3 DNA reads TGTGCCAGCAGTTACTCGATCGGGCGGCCGAATGAAAAACTGTTTTTT. It translates to CASSYSIGRPNEKLFF.

The chain has TRBV10-2 and TRBJ2-7; 7 bases fit TRBD1. The CDR3 spans 14 residues. Germline values: CDR1 WSHSY, CDR2 SAAADI. Trimming at V came to 7 bases and at J to 2 bases, leaving 8 bases not matched to a gene. The CDR3 loop is CASMSPGTAYEQYF. CDR3 sequence (DNA): TGCGCCAGCATGTCTCCCGGGACAGCCTACGAGCAGTACTTC.

Regarding this clonotype: Here the CDR3 omits its conserved ending phenylalanine or tryptophan, so a read error is the likely source. Because the CDR3's place on the DNA is in doubt, the DNA is left out and the CDR3 is given as listed by TCRdb. This chain links TRBV10-3 with TRBJ2-1; the table assigns TRBD2, which was not confirmed against the DNA. Germline V gene sequence: CDR1 ENHRY, CDR2 SYGVKD. Ends included, the CDR3 has 17 residues. CDR3: CAINLASGSGAPTMSSS.

The chain is built from TRBV7-9 and TRBJ1-2, with D unclear. The germline CDR1 and CDR2 sequences are SEHNR and FQNEAQ (reference sequence). The V end lost 2 bases, the J end lost 8 bases, and 15 bases lay between the germline ends. This CDR3 comprises 14 residues. The CDR3 DNA reads TGTGCCAGCAGCTTATTCGCAGGCCTTTTGGGCTACACCTTC. Its translation: CASSLFAGLLGYTF. Full variable domain (missing parts from reference TRBV7-9 and TRBJ1-2): DTGVSQNPRHKITKRGQNVTFRCDPISEHNRLYWYRQTLGQGPEFLTYFQNEAQLEKSRLLSDRFSAERPKGSFSTLEIQRTEQGDSAMYLCASSLFAGLLGYTFGSGTRLTVV.

The DNA for the CDR3 is TGTGCCAGCAAATCACCGGGACAGGGGGTTTATGGCTACACCTTC. It codes for CASKSPGQGVYGYTF. This chain connects TRBV7-2 to TRBJ1-2, with 11 bases matching TRBD1. Per the germline V gene, CDR1 is SGHTA and CDR2 is FQGNSA. V lost 7 bases, J lost 5 bases, and 9 bases stayed unmatched. The CDR3 contains 15 residues.

The V and J genes are TRBV15 and TRBJ1-3; D ambiguous. The CDR3 runs 14 residues. Germline V gene sequence: CDR1 LNHNV, CDR2 YYDKDF (reference sequence). V lost 1 base and J lost 3, with 7 bases in between. For the CDR3, the DNA is TGTGCCACCAGCAGAGGTTACAGTGGAAACACCATATATTTT. It encodes CATSRGYSGNTIYF.

In its sample, this clonotype was seen once. The chain links TRBV19 to TRBJ1-6, with D possibly TRBD1 on 6 matching bases. This CDR3 comprises 14 residues. The germline V gene encodes CDR1 LNHDA and CDR2 SQIVND (reference sequence). Between the trimmed V and J ends, which lost 5 bases and 6 bases, there was a span of 11 bases. The CDR3 DNA reads as TGTGCCAGTAGTCAGGGGACTACTAATTCACCCCTCCACTTT. Translating gives CASSQGTTNSPLHF.

Ten or more counts support this clonotype. The gene calls are TRBV11-2 and TRBJ2-2, with D hard to call. This CDR3 region has 17 residues. Germline CDR1 is SGHAT and CDR2 is FQNNGV. Trimming took 1 base from V and 0 from J, leaving 12 bases between them. The CDR3 sequence is CASSLGGRIANTGELFF. For the CDR3, the DNA is TGTGCCAGCAGCTTAGGAGGCAGAATTGCGAACACCGGGGAGCTGTTTTTT.

The V gene is TRBV19, the J gene TRBJ2-7, with 13 bases that match TRBD2. This CDR3 spans 15 amino acids. The V gene end was trimmed by 5 bases and the J gene end by 2 bases; junction bases not matched to a gene: 3. Germline V gene sequence: CDR1 LNHDA, CDR2 SQIVND (reference sequence). The CDR3 protein is CASSEGLAGAYEQYF. CDR3 in DNA: TGTGCCAGTAGTGAAGGACTAGCGGGGGCCTACGAGCAGTACTTC.

This rearrangement joins TRBV25-1 to TRBJ1-2; no reliable D call. The CDR3 runs 15 residues. Trimming stripped 2 bases from V and 4 bases from J, with 14 bases between. Germline assignment: CDR1 MGHDK and CDR2 SYGVNS. In DNA, the CDR3 is TGTGCCAGCAGTGAAGCCAACAAGGGTGGCTATGGCTACACCTTC. Amino acids: CASSEANKGGYGYTF.

This clonotype was recorded once. The J gene is TRBJ2-5, the V gene TRBV10-2; no clear D. Germline V gene sequence: CDR1 WSHSY, CDR2 SAAADI. CDR3 length: 13 residues. V lost 4 bases and J lost 0, with 6 bases in between. The CDR3 spells CASSVENQETQYF. The CDR3 coding sequence is TGCGCCAGCAGTGTTGAGAACCAAGAGACCCAGTACTTC.

This clonotype has at least ten counts. The chain employs TRBV12-3 or TRBV12-4 and TRBJ2-2; TRBD1 is a possible D gene (6 bases). This CDR3 is built from 14 residues. Deletions cut 2 bases from V and 5 bases from J, with 9 bases between. CDR3 sequence: CASSLRRGTGELFF. The CDR3 bases are TGTGCCAGCAGTTTACGCAGGGGAACCGGGGAGCTGTTTTTT.

The chain recombines TRBV20-1 with TRBJ1-6; 11 bases agree with TRBD1. Germline CDR1 and CDR2: DFQATT and SNEGSKA (reference sequence). V was pared by 5 bases and J by 5 bases, with 5 bases of the junction left unmatched. The CDR3 extends over 15 amino acids. The CDR3 loop reads CSAAGQGANNSPLHF. DNA of the CDR3: TGCAGTGCTGCCGGACAGGGGGCGAATAATTCACCCCTCCACTTT.

The V gene is TRBV5-1, the J gene TRBJ2-5; TRBD1 is a possible D gene (6 bases). CDR1 and CDR2 (germline): SGHRS, YFSETQ. The V end was cut by 7 bases, the J end by 2 bases, with 12 bases between. This CDR3 comprises 13 residues. The CDR3 sequence: CASADRLQETQYF. CDR3 nucleotide sequence: TGCGCCAGCGCTGACAGGCTTCAAGAGACCCAGTACTTC. The full variable domain, rest sourced from reference TRBV5-1 and TRBJ2-5, is KAGVTQTPRYLIKTRGQQVTLSCSPISGHRSVSWYQQTPGQGLQFLFEYFSETQRNKGNFPGRFSGRQFSNSRSEMNVSTLELGDSALYLCASADRLQETQYFGPGTRLLVL.

Many counts were recorded for this clonotype. The chain joins TRBV24-1 to TRBJ2-3; TRBD2 aligns across 7 bases. The CDR3 has 16 amino acids. The V gene end was trimmed by 2 bases and the J gene end by 4 bases; junction bases not matched to a gene: 8. Germline V gives CDR1 KGHDR, CDR2 SFDVKD. The CDR3 reads CATSDSRGVGADTQYF. The DNA for the CDR3 is TGTGCCACCAGTGATTCCCGGGGGGTTGGGGCAGATACGCAGTATTTT.

This clonotype occurred many times. CDR3: CASSSGLSTDTQYF. As DNA, the CDR3 is TGTGCCAGCAGCTCAGGGTTGAGCACAGATACGCAGTATTTT. This chain uses TRBV7-3 with TRBJ2-3; TRBD1 might be the D (5 bases). Per the germline V gene, CDR1 is SGHTA and CDR2 is FQGTGA. The V and J ends lost 4 bases and 0 bases respectively, with 8 bases between them. This CDR3 contains 14 residues.

The rearrangement joins TRBV2 to TRBJ1-1, with D possibly TRBD1 on 6 matching bases. The CDR3 runs 13 residues. Per the germline V gene, CDR1 is SNHLY and CDR2 is FYNNEI. Trimming removed 7 bases at V and 5 bases at J, with 14 bases between. As DNA, the CDR3 is TGTGCCAGCAACCGGGACAAGGGAACTGAAGCTTTCTTT. Amino acids: CASNRDKGTEAFF.